This passage covers 23 T cell receptor beta chains from one sample sequenced in a study of a mutant IDH1 vaccine in newly diagnosed glioma. Their antigens are not known. Clones were sequenced by immunoSEQ multiplex PCR, and TCRdb holds only the in-frame ones, with some missing. The data contain 31,000 or so clones, around 81% of them singletons. Noted time point: week 47, end of study. Every vaccination contained 300 ug of the mutant IDH1 20-mer peptide and was paired with topical imiquimod. Source: PBMCs, taken from a glioma patient whose treatment included an IDH1 peptide vaccine. All receptors derive from a man aged 25-45 years with glioma.

The rearrangement links TRBV29-1 to TRBJ2-2, with TRBD1 as a possible D gene (6 bases). This CDR3 contains 16 residues. The V end was cut by 6 bases, the J end by 3 bases, with 20 bases between. Germline CDR1 SQVTM, CDR2 ANQGSEA. CDR3 nucleotide sequence: TGCAGCGTCGGAGAGCTACAGGGAAGTGACACCGGGGAGCTGTTTTTT. It yields the protein CSVGELQGSDTGELFF.

This clone was detected only a few times. V usage is TRBV6-5 and J usage is TRBJ1-1; 7 bases are a match to TRBD1. Trimming cost V 5 bases and J 7 bases; bases outside gene matches: 7. This CDR3 is 13 amino acids long. The germline V gene has CDR1 MNHEY and CDR2 SVGAGI. The CDR3, as DNA: TGTGCCAGCAGTCGATCTGGGACAGTTGAAGCTTTCTTT. This sequence encodes CASSRSGTVEAFF.

This clone showed up just a few times. The CDR3 DNA follows: TGTGCCAGCAGCAAAAGAGGGATTCCTGGAAACACCATATATTTT. Its protein is CASSKRGIPGNTIYF. The genes are TRBV21-1 and TRBJ1-3. TRBV21-1 is deemed a pseudogene. The CDR3 is made up of 15 amino acids.

The chain couples TRBV19 to TRBJ2-1, with 13 nucleotides matching TRBD2. V was clipped by 1 base and J by 8 bases; unmatched bases: 8. In germline, CDR1 is LNHDA, CDR2 SQIVND (reference sequence). There are 17 residues in the CDR3. Here the CDR3 reads CASSIVPTSGRADEQFF. The CDR3 DNA follows: TGTGCCAGTAGTATAGTCCCTACTAGCGGGAGGGCGGATGAGCAGTTCTTC. Combining the CDR3 with reference TRBV19 and TRBJ2-1 gives the whole variable domain DGGITQSPKYLFRKEGQNVTLSCEQNLNHDAMYWYRQDPGQGLRLIYYSQIVNDFQKGDIAEGYSVSREKKESFPLTVTSAQKNPTAFYLCASSIVPTSGRADEQFFGPGTRLTVL.

This chain connects TRBV5-1 to TRBJ2-5; 11 bases line up with TRBD2. V lost 2 bases to trimming and J lost 4 bases; unmatched junction nucleotides: 4. The CDR3 has 15 amino acids. The germline V gene has CDR1 SGHRS and CDR2 YFSETQ. For the CDR3, the DNA is TGCGCCAGCAGCTTCGATGGACTAGCGGGAGAGACCCAGTACTTC. Its protein is CASSFDGLAGETQYF.

CDR3 protein: CASSGPIETQYF. The DNA for the CDR3 is TGTGCCAGTAGCGGTCCTATAGAGACCCAGTACTTC. The rearrangement links TRBV19 to TRBJ2-5; D not resolved. Germline assignment: CDR1 LNHDA and CDR2 SQIVND (reference sequence). CDR3 length: 12 residues. Deletions cut 6 bases from V and 4 bases from J, with 9 bases between.

This clone was observed once. The gene calls are TRBV10-3 and TRBJ2-6; weak D call: TRBD1 (6 bases). The V and J ends lost 2 bases and 4 bases respectively, with 9 bases between them. This CDR3 has 15 residues. Germline loops: CDR1 ENHRY, CDR2 SYGVKD. For the CDR3, the DNA is TGTGCCATCAGTGAGCCAGGGGCGGGGGCCAACGTCCTGACTTTC. Translated: CAISEPGAGANVLTF.

CDR3 amino acids: CASTGLAGGGVEQFF. CDR3 bases: TGTGCCAGTACCGGACTAGCGGGAGGAGGGGTTGAGCAGTTCTTC. The rearrangement uses TRBV19 and TRBJ2-1, with 14 bases that match TRBD2. Germline lookup yields CDR1 LNHDA and CDR2 SQIVND (reference sequence). V lost 7 bases and J lost 9; bases outside the gene matches: 8. The CDR3 loop spans 15 amino acids.

There are a few counts of this clone. The chain is built from TRBV25-1 and TRBJ2-5; D may be TRBD2 (5 bases). From germline, CDR1 is MGHDK and CDR2 SYGVNS. The length of the CDR3 is 14 residues. With 1 base removed from V and 3 bases from J, the gap between germline ends came to 9 bases. CDR3 residues: CASSEWSGEETQYF. The CDR3 DNA reads as TGTGCCAGCAGTGAATGGTCCGGGGAAGAGACCCAGTACTTC.

V and J are TRBV25-1 and TRBJ2-7; 7 bases are shared with TRBD1. V lost 6 bases to trimming and J lost 5 bases; unmatched junction nucleotides: 4. The germline CDR1 and CDR2 sequences are MGHDK and SYGVNS. CDR3 length: 12 residues. This chain's CDR3 is CASRSQGDEQYF. The DNA for the CDR3 is TGTGCCAGCAGGAGTCAGGGGGACGAGCAGTACTTC.

This clone came up a few times. The gene calls are TRBV5-1 and TRBJ1-1; no firm D call. This CDR3 comprises 14 residues. CDR1 SGHRS and CDR2 YFSETQ come from the germline V gene. Trimming took 1 base from V and 1 from J, leaving 8 bases between them. CDR3: CASSLHNPNTEAFF. The CDR3 DNA reads as TGCGCCAGCAGCTTGCATAACCCGAACACTGAAGCTTTCTTT.

This rearrangement joins TRBV2 to TRBJ2-4; D is possibly TRBD1 (5 bases). The V end lost 6 bases, the J end lost 7 bases, and 16 bases lay between the germline ends. There are 14 residues in the CDR3. Looked up from germline, CDR1 is SNHLY and CDR2 is FYNNEI. CDR3 bases: TGTGCCAGCAGCCTATCCAGGGCAGGTAACATTCAGTACTTC. This codes for CASSLSRAGNIQYF.

This clone was seen only a few times. This chain uses TRBV7-3 with TRBJ2-2; D is possibly TRBD1 (5 bases). Germline assignment: CDR1 SGHTA and CDR2 FQGTGA. V lost 5 bases and J lost 5, with 9 bases in between. The CDR3 has 13 residues. The CDR3, as DNA: TGTGCCAGCAGCCTTTCAGGGACCGGGGAGCTGTTTTTT. Translating it yields CASSLSGTGELFF.

This clone was seen only a few times. The CDR3 DNA reads TGTGCCAGCAGCCTAGACCCCGGGGGGCATCAGCCCCAGCATTTT. Its protein product is CASSLDPGGHQPQHF. The rearrangement uses TRBV2 and TRBJ1-5; a weak D match, TRBD1 (6 bases). The germline CDR1 and CDR2 sequences are SNHLY and FYNNEI. The CDR3 length is 15 residues. V lost 6 bases and J lost 5, with 17 bases in between.

The V and J genes are TRBV5-1 and TRBJ2-3; TRBD2 might be the D (6 bases). The CDR3 loop spans 14 amino acids. V lost 4 bases and J 1 base, leaving 10 bases between the germline ends. Germline CDR1 is SGHRS and CDR2 is YFSETQ. The CDR3 region is CASSRDFRTDTQYF. DNA for the CDR3: TGCGCCAGCAGCCGGGACTTTCGCACAGATACGCAGTATTTT.

CDR3 sequence (DNA): TGTGCCAGCAGCTTAGCAGGGAGTAGTGGCGGGGAGCTGTTTTTT. It is translated as CASSLAGSSGGELFF. The chain links TRBV5-4 to TRBJ2-2, with D perhaps being TRBD1 or TRBD2 (5 bases each). V lost 2 bases to trimming and J lost 7 bases, with 15 bases between them. CDR1 and CDR2 (germline): SGHNT, YYREEE (reference sequence). The CDR3 is 15 residues long.

There are a few counts of this clone. The J gene is TRBJ1-2, the V gene TRBV2; the match to TRBD1 covers 8 bases. Unmatched junction bases numbered 4, after V lost 6 bases and J lost 4 bases. The CDR3 runs to 13 residues. CDR1 is SNHLY, CDR2 FYNNEI, per germline. CDR3 region: CASSGQGSYGYTF. DNA of the CDR3: TGTGCCAGCAGCGGACAGGGAAGCTATGGCTACACCTTC. Filled out from reference TRBV2 and TRBJ1-2, the complete variable domain reads EPEVTQTPSHQVTQMGQEVILRCVPISNHLYFYWYRQILGQKVEFLVSFYNNEISEKSEIFDDQFSVERPDGSNFTLKIRSTKLEDSAMYFCASSGQGSYGYTFGSGTRLTVV.

V usage is TRBV6-5 and J usage is TRBJ1-2; 12 bases line up with TRBD1. The CDR3 has 15 residues. The V segment lost 4 bases and the J segment 4 bases; nucleotides outside the gene matches: 4. Germline V CDR1 and CDR2: MNHEY, SVGAGI. The CDR3, as DNA: TGTGCCAGCAGTTCCCCGGGACAGGGGGCCTATGGCTACACCTTC. Residues: CASSSPGQGAYGYTF.

The chain carries TRBV19 and TRBJ2-3, with D possibly being TRBD1 or TRBD2 (5 bases each). Trimming stripped 3 bases from V and 0 bases from J, with 10 bases between. Germline assignment: CDR1 LNHDA and CDR2 SQIVND (reference sequence). The CDR3 extends over 15 amino acids. This CDR3 is CASSMQGPSTDTQYF. In nucleotides, the CDR3 is TGTGCCAGTAGTATGCAGGGACCTAGCACAGATACGCAGTATTTT.

Here the CDR3 reads CAWSGPSSGGDNEQFF. Here the CDR3 DNA reads TGTGCCTGGAGTGGTCCCTCTAGCGGGGGGGACAATGAGCAGTTCTTC. The chain is built from TRBV30 and TRBJ2-1; TRBD2 matches at 12 bases. The CDR3 consists of 16 residues. Trimming removed 1 base from V and 5 bases from J; junction bases left unmatched: 6. Germline V gene lookup returns CDR1 GTSNPN and CDR2 SVGIG (reference sequence).

V usage is TRBV18 and J usage is TRBJ1-1, with 9 bases lining up with TRBD1. The V segment lost 6 bases and the J segment 9 bases; nucleotides outside the gene matches: 11. The CDR3 is made up of 14 amino acids. Germline V gives CDR1 KGHSH, CDR2 LQKENI. CDR3 in amino acids: CASSRTGELVKAFF. CDR3 DNA: TGTGCCAGCTCCCGGACAGGGGAGTTGGTTAAAGCTTTCTTT.

The chain combines TRBV27 with TRBJ2-7; 7 bases line up with TRBD1. V trimming: 6 bases; J trimming: 0 bases; junction bases outside the gene matches: 8. The CDR3 covers 15 residues. The germline V gene encodes CDR1 MNHEY and CDR2 SMNVEV (reference sequence). CDR3 sequence reads: CASSQRRDSSYEQYF. As DNA, the CDR3 is TGTGCCAGCAGCCAAAGACGGGACAGCTCCTACGAGCAGTACTTC.

The chain combines TRBV7-2 with TRBJ2-3; 12 bases map to TRBD1. The CDR3 is 18 residues long. Germline CDR1 and CDR2: SGHTA and FQGNSA. V shed 0 bases, J shed 3 bases, and the junction held 7 bases outside the gene matches. In DNA form, the CDR3 reads TGTGCCAGCAGCTTAGCGTCGGGACAGGGGGCTCGGACAGATACGCAGTATTTT. Residues: CASSLASGQGARTDTQYF.